The 27 T cell receptor beta chains in this list originate from one sample, sequenced in a study of cytomegalovirus exposure and HLA in healthy donors. This PCR relied on a set of 60 Vbeta primers and 13 Jbeta primers. Measured with immunoSEQ multiplex PCR; TCRdb has only the in-frame clones, and not every one. Found here are tens of thousands of clones; the top ten clones hold about 16%. The sequenced material came from PBMCs. The receptors here all came from a man aged 45-65 years in good health and CMV-seropositive.

The chain joins TRBV7-8 to TRBJ2-7, with 8 bases identical to TRBD2. This CDR3 is built from 15 residues. The V gene end was trimmed by 2 bases and the J gene end by 1 base; junction bases not matched to a gene: 4. Per the germline V gene, CDR1 is SGHVS and CDR2 is FQNEAQ. In nucleotides, the CDR3 is TGTGCCAGCAGCTTAACTAGCGGACGTTCCTACGAGCAGTACTTC. Protein product: CASSLTSGRSYEQYF.

The CDR3 region has the DNA TGTGCCAGCAGCCAGACTAGCGTTGGGCCCTACGAGCAGTACGTC. This translates into CASSQTSVGPYEQYV. The chain is built from TRBV27 and TRBJ2-7, with TRBD2 matching 8 bases. The CDR3 covers 15 residues. J lost 2 bases, V lost 6 bases, and 9 bases had no gene match. Looked up from germline, CDR1 is MNHEY and CDR2 is SMNVEV (reference sequence).

The chain joins TRBV10-3 to TRBJ2-1; D remains ambiguous. CDR1 and CDR2 (germline): ENHRY, SYGVKD. The ends were cut back, 6 bases at V and 12 bases at J, with 15 bases in the middle. This CDR3 has 12 amino acids. CDR3 region: CAIRTDLTGQFF. CDR3 DNA sequence: TGTGCCATCAGGACCGACCTGACTGGGCAGTTCTTC.

This chain joins TRBV28 and TRBJ1-1, with 7 positions matching TRBD1. The ends lost 4 bases at V and 1 base at J; junction bases unmatched: 6. CDR1 is MDHEN, CDR2 SYDVKM, per germline. The length of the CDR3 is 15 residues. CDR3 DNA sequence: TGTGCCAGCAGTTCAGGGACAGCCCAGAACACTGAAGCTTTCTTT. It encodes CASSSGTAQNTEAFF.

The CDR3 loop is CASSFRVGTEAFF. The CDR3 region has the DNA TGTGCCAGCAGCTTCAGGGTTGGGACTGAAGCTTTCTTT. The V call is TRBV7-9, the J call TRBJ1-1, with D maybe TRBD1 (5 bases). CDR3 length equals 13 residues. Germline V gene data show CDR1 as SEHNR and CDR2 as FQNEAQ (reference sequence). V dropped 3 bases and J dropped 5 bases, with 10 bases sitting between them.

The V call is TRBV13, the J call TRBJ2-7, with 7 bases identical to TRBD1. V shed 2 bases and J 4 bases; nucleotides not matched to a gene: 8. CDR1 and CDR2 (germline): PRHDT, FYEKMQ (reference sequence). CDR3 length equals 15 residues. This CDR3 is CASSLWSQGLYEQYF. The CDR3 DNA reads as TGTGCCAGCAGCTTATGGTCACAGGGGTTATACGAGCAGTACTTC.

The V call is TRBV18, the J call TRBJ1-6, with 10 bases lining up with TRBD1. The CDR3 contains 15 residues. Germline V lookup: CDR1 KGHSH, CDR2 LQKENI. V lost 3 bases and J lost 10; bases outside the gene matches: 6. The DNA of the CDR3 is TGTGCCAGCTCACCCGTTGGGACAGGGGAGTCACCCCTCCACTTT. It encodes CASSPVGTGESPLHF.

The V gene is TRBV4-2, the J gene TRBJ1-1, with 12 bases fitting TRBD1. Germline V gene lookup returns CDR1 LGHNA and CDR2 YNFKEQ. The CDR3 has 19 amino acids. Germline trimming cut 3 bases from V and 4 bases from J; bases unmatched to any gene: 15. The CDR3 reads CASSHHPGTGGLLGTEAFF. The CDR3, as DNA: TGTGCCAGCAGCCACCATCCCGGGACAGGGGGCCTCTTGGGCACTGAAGCTTTCTTT.

The chain recombines TRBV5-8 with TRBJ2-7; tentative D call: TRBD1 (5 bases). Germline values: CDR1 SGHTS, CDR2 YDEGEE. The germline V and J ends were trimmed by 2 bases and 5 bases, with 11 bases remaining between them. The CDR3 extends over 13 amino acids. This CDR3 is CASSFDSLDEQYF. DNA of the CDR3: TGTGCCAGCAGCTTCGACAGTCTCGACGAGCAGTACTTC. Using reference TRBV5-8 and TRBJ2-7 for the parts outside the CDR3, the full variable domain is EAGVTQSPTHLIKTRGQQATLRCSPISGHTSVYWYQQALGLGLQFLLWYDEGEERNRGNFPPRFSGRQFPNYSSELNVNALELEDSALYLCASSFDSLDEQYFGPGTRLTVT.

The J gene is TRBJ1-1, the V gene TRBV28, with 8 nucleotides matching TRBD1. The CDR3 is 16 amino acids. V trimming: 6 bases; J trimming: 0 bases; junction bases outside the gene matches: 9. Germline values: CDR1 MDHEN, CDR2 SYDVKM. The DNA of the CDR3 is TGTGCCAGCAGCAGACAGGGGATCGTCCTGAACACTGAAGCTTTCTTT. It codes for CASSRQGIVLNTEAFF.

The chain combines TRBV30 with TRBJ2-2, with D tentatively TRBD1 (5 bases). This CDR3 has 14 residues. Per the germline V gene, CDR1 is GTSNPN and CDR2 is SVGIG (reference sequence). V was clipped by 3 bases and J by 5 bases, with 13 bases between them. CDR3: CAWRPDTRTGELFF. The DNA for the CDR3 is TGTGCCTGGAGACCGGACACTCGAACCGGGGAGCTGTTTTTT.

The chain uses TRBV4-3 and TRBJ1-5; perhaps TRBD1 as D (6 bases). Trimming shortened V by 0 bases and J by 4 bases, and 10 bases separated the two germline ends. Germline loops: CDR1 LGHNA, CDR2 YSLEER. The CDR3 spans 15 residues. The CDR3 spells CASSQDPTGNQPQHF. In nucleotides, the CDR3 is TGCGCCAGCAGCCAAGATCCGACAGGTAATCAGCCCCAGCATTTT.

The chain uses TRBV18 and TRBJ1-2, with 7 positions matching TRBD1. J lost 6 bases, V lost 5 bases, and 6 bases had no gene match. Per germline, CDR1 KGHSH and CDR2 LQKENI. The CDR3 consists of 13 residues. CDR3 coding DNA: TGTGCCAGCTCAGAGTCTCAGGGGGATGGCTACACCTTC. This codes for CASSESQGDGYTF.

This chain joins TRBV7-9 and TRBJ2-1; 8 positions match TRBD2. Germline assignment: CDR1 SEHNR and CDR2 FQNEAQ (reference sequence). J lost 6 bases, V lost 7 bases, and 11 bases had no gene match. The CDR3 length is 15 residues. The CDR3 DNA is TGTGCCAGCACCCAGAGGGGGACTAGAGGCAATGAGCAGTTCTTC. This codes for CASTQRGTRGNEQFF.

The chain combines TRBV7-2 with TRBJ1-1; D is uncertain. The CDR3 length is 13 residues. Germline V gene data show CDR1 as SGHTA and CDR2 as FQGNSA. V was cut by 2 bases and J by 4 bases, with 8 bases left in between. CDR3 residues: CASSLPPGTEAFF. The CDR3 region has the DNA TGTGCCAGCAGCTTACCCCCGGGCACTGAAGCTTTCTTT.

This chain links TRBV18 with TRBJ1-5; TRBD1 might be the D (5 bases). The ends were cut back, 4 bases at V and 7 bases at J, with 11 bases in the middle. Germline assignment: CDR1 KGHSH and CDR2 LQKENI. The CDR3 loop spans 13 amino acids. CDR3 DNA sequence: TGTGCCAGCTCACGGGGGGGGAACCAGCCCCAGCATTTT. Amino acid sequence: CASSRGGNQPQHF.

V and J are TRBV11-2 and TRBJ2-2, with 9 bases identical to TRBD1. CDR3 length: 14 residues. The V and J ends lost 4 bases and 7 bases, in that order; junction bases with no gene match: 4. Looked up from germline, CDR1 is SGHAT and CDR2 is FQNNGV. The DNA for the CDR3 is TGTGCCAGCAGCTCGGGACAGGGAGTCGGGGAGCTGTTTTTT. Translating gives CASSSGQGVGELFF. Drawing the rest from reference TRBV11-2 and TRBJ2-2, the complete variable domain is EAGVAQSPRYKIIEKRQSVAFWCNPISGHATLYWYQQILGQGPKLLIQFQNNGVVDDSQLPKDRFSAERLKGVDSTLKIQPAKLEDSAVYLCASSSGQGVGELFFGEGSRLTVL.

The rearrangement links TRBV5-4 to TRBJ1-1; 9 bases are a match to TRBD1. J lost 5 bases, V lost 5 bases, and 7 bases had no gene match. The CDR3 contains 14 residues. Germline CDR1 reads SGHNT; CDR2 reads YYREEE (reference sequence). The CDR3 reads CASSRDREGTEAFF. CDR3 bases: TGTGCCAGCAGTCGGGACAGGGAAGGGACTGAAGCTTTCTTT. The full variable domain, rest sourced from reference TRBV5-4 and TRBJ1-1, is ETGVTQSPTHLIKTRGQQVTLRCSSQSGHNTVSWYQQALGQGPQFIFQYYREEENGRGNFPPRFSGLQFPNYSSELNVNALELDDSALYLCASSRDREGTEAFFGQGTRLTVV.

The chain carries TRBV18 and TRBJ1-5; D not resolved. CDR3 length: 13 residues. Looked up from germline, CDR1 is KGHSH and CDR2 is LQKENI. V was clipped by 2 bases and J by 5 bases, with 7 bases between them. As DNA, the CDR3 is TGTGCCAGCTCACCAGGAGTTGATCAGCCCCAGCATTTT. Translating it yields CASSPGVDQPQHF. The entire variable domain, with the rest obtained from reference TRBV18 and TRBJ1-5, is as follows: NAGVMQNPRHLVRRRGQEARLRCSPMKGHSHVYWYRQLPEEGLKFMVYLQKENIIDESGMPKERFSAEFPKEGPSILRIQQVVRGDSAAYFCASSPGVDQPQHFGDGTRLSIL.

CDR3: CASSIVSGSSYEQYF. The DNA of the CDR3 is TGTGCCAGTAGTATAGTAAGCGGGAGCAGCTACGAGCAGTACTTC. The chain employs TRBV19 and TRBJ2-7, with TRBD2 matching over 8 bases. The germline gives CDR1 LNHDA, CDR2 SQIVND (reference sequence). The CDR3 has 15 amino acids. V trimming: 1 base; J trimming: 3 bases; junction bases outside the gene matches: 5.

V is TRBV9 and J is TRBJ1-1; 9 bases are shared with TRBD1. There are 19 residues in the CDR3. The V and J ends lost 4 bases and 0 bases, in that order; junction bases with no gene match: 16. CDR1 and CDR2 from the germline V gene are SGDLS and YYNGEE. Here the CDR3 reads CASSPHPRGGQGVNTEAFF. CDR3 DNA: TGTGCCAGCAGCCCTCATCCCAGAGGGGGACAGGGTGTGAACACTGAAGCTTTCTTT. Combining the CDR3 with reference TRBV9 and TRBJ1-1 gives the whole variable domain DSGVTQTPKHLITATGQRVTLRCSPRSGDLSVYWYQQSLDQGLQFLIQYYNGEERAKGNILERFSAQQFPDLHSELNLSSLELGDSALYFCASSPHPRGGQGVNTEAFFGQGTRLTVV.

This chain links TRBV18 with TRBJ1-2; D is undetermined. Germline assignment: CDR1 KGHSH and CDR2 LQKENI. V lost 2 bases, J lost 2 bases, and 9 bases lay in between. This CDR3 has 14 residues. In nucleotides, the CDR3 is TGTGCCAGCTCACCAGCTGAGGGAAACTATGGCTACACCTTC. Amino acid sequence: CASSPAEGNYGYTF.

The rearrangement links TRBV15 to TRBJ2-1, with D maybe TRBD2 (5 bases). Per germline, CDR1 LNHNV and CDR2 YYDKDF (reference sequence). There are 15 residues in the CDR3. The V and J ends lost 4 bases and 5 bases respectively, with 15 bases between them. The CDR3 coding sequence is TGTGCCACCAGCATTAGGTTAGCGAAGGACAATGAGCAGTTCTTC. Residues: CATSIRLAKDNEQFF.

On this clone: An end of the junction does not agree with germline; a read error may underlie this. The V call is TRBV5-8, the J call TRBJ1-2; 7 bases match TRBD1. This CDR3 has 16 residues. Germline assignment: CDR1 SGHTS and CDR2 YDEGEE. CDR3 protein: CASSLDQPNRGQAVAF. The CDR3, as DNA: TGTGCCAGCAGCTTGGACCAACCAAATCGTGGACAGGCGGTTGCCTTC.

This chain joins TRBV7-2 and TRBJ2-1; D call uncertain. The CDR3 is 14 residues long. The V end was cut by 5 bases, the J end by 3 bases, with 11 bases between. The V gene's germline CDR1 is SGHTA and CDR2 FQGNSA. The CDR3 sequence is CASSRSVSYNEQFF. The DNA of the CDR3 is TGTGCCAGCAGCAGAAGTGTGAGCTACAATGAGCAGTTCTTC.

The rearrangement links TRBV30 to TRBJ2-7; tentatively, D is TRBD2 (6 bases). V was cut by 3 bases and J by 0 bases, with 9 bases left in between. The CDR3 has 13 residues. In germline, CDR1 is GTSNPN, CDR2 SVGIG (reference sequence). The CDR3 DNA is TGTGCCTGGAGCGCGGGGTTCTCCTACGAGCAGTACTTC. It codes for CAWSAGFSYEQYF.

This sequence joins TRBV18 and TRBJ1-4; D unresolved. CDR3 length: 11 residues. The V gene lost 6 bases and the J gene lost 5 bases, with 4 bases spanning the gap. In germline, CDR1 is KGHSH, CDR2 LQKENI. The CDR3 DNA reads as TGTGCCAGCTCCTACAATGAAAAACTGTTTTTT. This encodes CASSYNEKLFF.